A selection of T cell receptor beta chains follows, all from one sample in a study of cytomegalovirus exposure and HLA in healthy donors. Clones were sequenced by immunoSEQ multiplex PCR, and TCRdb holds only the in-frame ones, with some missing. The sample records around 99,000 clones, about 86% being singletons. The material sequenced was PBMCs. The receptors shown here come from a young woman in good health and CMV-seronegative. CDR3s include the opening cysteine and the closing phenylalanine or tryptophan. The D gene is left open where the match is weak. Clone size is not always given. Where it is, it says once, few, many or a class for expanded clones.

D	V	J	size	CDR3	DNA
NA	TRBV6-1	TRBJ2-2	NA	CASTVKYAGELFF	TGTGCCAGCACGGTGAAGTATGCCGGGGAGCTGTTTTTT
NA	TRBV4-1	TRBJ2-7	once	CASSPRPEASHEQYF	TGCGCCAGCAGCCCGCGGCCCGAGGCCTCCCACGAGCAGTACTTC
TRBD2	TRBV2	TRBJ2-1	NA	CASSEQSGRGNEQFF	TGTGCCAGCAGTGAGCAGAGCGGGAGGGGAAATGAGCAGTTCTTC
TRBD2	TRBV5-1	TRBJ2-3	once	CASSDAGVAADTQYF	TGCGCCAGCAGCGACGCGGGAGTTGCCGCAGATACGCAGTATTTT
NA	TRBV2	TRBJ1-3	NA	CASSEGGALVSGNTIYF	TGTGCCAGCAGTGAAGGGGGCGCCCTTGTTAGCGGAAACACCATATATTTT
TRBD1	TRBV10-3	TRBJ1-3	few	CAISSQGGFGNTIYF	TGTGCCATCAGTTCTCAGGGGGGCTTTGGAAACACCATATATTTT
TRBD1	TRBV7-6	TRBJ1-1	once	CASSLAGTANTEAFF	TGTGCCAGCAGCTTAGCCGGGACAGCGAACACTGAAGCTTTCTTT
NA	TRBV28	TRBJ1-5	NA	CASTLEGLSGQPQHF	TGTGCCAGCACCCTGGAGGGGCTCTCCGGCCAGCCCCAGCATTTT
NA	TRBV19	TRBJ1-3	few	CASSIPTSSGNTIYF	TGTGCCAGTAGTATACCAACAAGCTCTGGAAACACCATATATTTT
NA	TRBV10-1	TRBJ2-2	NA	CASRAGENTGELFF	TGCGCCAGCAGGGCCGGGGAGAACACCGGGGAGCTGTTTTTT
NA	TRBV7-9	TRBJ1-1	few	CSSSRSGAPNTEAFF	TGTTCCAGCAGCCGTAGTGGGGCCCCGAACACTGAAGCTTTCTTT
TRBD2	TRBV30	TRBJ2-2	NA	CAWKTAGTSAGELFF	TGTGCCTGGAAGACCGCCGGGACTAGTGCCGGGGAGCTGTTTTTT
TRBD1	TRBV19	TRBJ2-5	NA	CASSPDRDQETQYF	TGTGCCAGTAGTCCGGACAGGGACCAAGAGACCCAGTACTTC
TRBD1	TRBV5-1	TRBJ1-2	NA	CASRQGTGGDLSGYTF	TGCGCCAGCAGACAAGGGACAGGCGGGGATCTGTCTGGCTACACCTTC
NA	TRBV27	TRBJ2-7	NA	CASSLRDPYPYEQYF	TGTGCCAGCAGTCTCCGGGATCCTTATCCCTACGAGCAGTACTTC
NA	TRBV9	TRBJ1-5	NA	CASSLQGQPQHF	TGTGCCAGCAGCCTACAGGGTCAGCCCCAGCATTTT
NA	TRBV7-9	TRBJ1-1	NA	CASSGGQTMNTEAFF	TGTGCCAGCAGCGGTGGACAGACTATGAACACTGAAGCTTTCTTT
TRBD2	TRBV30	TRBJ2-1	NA	CAWAPGLAGVEQFF	TGTGCCTGGGCACCGGGACTAGCGGGAGTGGAGCAGTTCTTC
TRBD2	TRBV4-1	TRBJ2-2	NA	CASSQKTTSSRTGELFF	TGCGCCAGCAGCCAAAAGACGACTAGCTCGAGGACCGGGGAGCTGTTTTTT
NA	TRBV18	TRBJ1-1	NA	CASSPSRGSDTEAFF	TGTGCCAGCTCACCAAGCAGGGGATCAGACACTGAAGCTTTCTTT
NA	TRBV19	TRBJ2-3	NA	CASNPGYLSTDTQYF	TGTGCCAGTAACCCTGGTTACCTAAGCACAGATACGCAGTATTTT
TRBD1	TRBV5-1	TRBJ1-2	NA	CASSDDGQGYGYTF	TGCGCCAGCAGCGACGATGGACAGGGGTATGGCTACACCTTC
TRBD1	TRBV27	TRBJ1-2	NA	CASSVGQGENYGYTF	TGTGCCAGCAGTGTGGGACAGGGCGAAAACTATGGCTACACCTTC
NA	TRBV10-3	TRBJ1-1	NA	CAISDHRKEGDTEAFF	TGTGCCATCAGTGATCACAGGAAGGAAGGGGACACTGAAGCTTTCTTT
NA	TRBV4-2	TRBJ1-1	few	CASSLGPDTEAFF	TGTGCCAGCAGCTTGGGGCCGGACACTGAAGCTTTCTTT
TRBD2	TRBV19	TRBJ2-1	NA	CASSKAGGLISYNEQFF	TGTGCCAGTAGTAAGGCGGGAGGACTTATCTCCTACAATGAGCAGTTCTTC
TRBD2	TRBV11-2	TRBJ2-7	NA	CASSSSRLAGTPYEQYF	TGTGCCAGCAGCTCAAGTAGACTAGCGGGAACCCCCTACGAGCAGTACTTC